This TCR beta chain came from a study of identical twins. One entry per CDR3 protein, called by TCRdb with MiXCR from the 5' RACE reads. This table holds a few hundred thousand distinct CDR3 sequences, 6.5% to 9.5% found once. In this sample, this clonotype turned up many times. Its cognate antigen is unknown. Germline V gene lookup returns CDR1 MGHRA and CDR2 YSYEKL. The CDR3 covers 17 residues. V lost 1 base, J lost 1 base, and 15 bases lay in between. Whole-study findings and limits: For monozygotic twins, models underestimated out-of-frame TCR alpha sharing. Carriage of fewer insertions was seen in abundant cord blood beta clonotypes, whereas memory repertoires showed none.

The data also belong to a second study, concerning yellow fever vaccine responses in identical twins.

The specimen was CD8+ T cells sorted from blood. The sequence was collected from a woman between 18 and 29 years old in good health. The chain links TRBV4-1 to TRBJ2-3; D possibly corresponds to TRBD1 (6 bases). DNA for the CDR3: TGCGCCAGCAGCCAAGTTGGGGACACAACACGCACAGATACGCAGTATTTT. Translated: CASSQVGDTTRTDTQYF.